This TCR beta chain was observed in a study of CD8 T cell repertoires and HIV-1 epitope variants. Study at large: Twenty-five autologous and known Gag and Nef epitope variant peptides each stimulated T cells separately. Epitopes were three Gag families plus Nef HW9 and YT9. A roughly 9-day culture received IL-2, IL-7 and IL-15 on days 3 and 7.

The method was immunoSEQ multiplex PCR; TCRdb's version includes in-frame clones alone and lacks a portion of them. The sample consists of thousands of clones, approximately 66% of them appearing once. Study findings and constraints: Under 10 antigen-specific TCR beta clonotypes were found; five to seven seemed cross-reactive to variants.

Points on this clone: Its antigen remains unknown.

This receptor was identified in a male donor with HIV. Sequenced input: cultured CD8+ T cells derived from PBMCs.

The CDR3 sequence: CASSLSGVATEAFF. Here the CDR3 DNA reads TGTGCCAGCAGTTTATCCGGTGTCGCCACTGAAGCTTTCTTT. The V call is TRBV27, the J call TRBJ1-1; D unresolved. V lost 0 bases, J lost 4 bases, and 9 bases lay in between. Germline values: CDR1 MNHEY, CDR2 SMNVEV (reference sequence). The length of the CDR3 is 14 residues.